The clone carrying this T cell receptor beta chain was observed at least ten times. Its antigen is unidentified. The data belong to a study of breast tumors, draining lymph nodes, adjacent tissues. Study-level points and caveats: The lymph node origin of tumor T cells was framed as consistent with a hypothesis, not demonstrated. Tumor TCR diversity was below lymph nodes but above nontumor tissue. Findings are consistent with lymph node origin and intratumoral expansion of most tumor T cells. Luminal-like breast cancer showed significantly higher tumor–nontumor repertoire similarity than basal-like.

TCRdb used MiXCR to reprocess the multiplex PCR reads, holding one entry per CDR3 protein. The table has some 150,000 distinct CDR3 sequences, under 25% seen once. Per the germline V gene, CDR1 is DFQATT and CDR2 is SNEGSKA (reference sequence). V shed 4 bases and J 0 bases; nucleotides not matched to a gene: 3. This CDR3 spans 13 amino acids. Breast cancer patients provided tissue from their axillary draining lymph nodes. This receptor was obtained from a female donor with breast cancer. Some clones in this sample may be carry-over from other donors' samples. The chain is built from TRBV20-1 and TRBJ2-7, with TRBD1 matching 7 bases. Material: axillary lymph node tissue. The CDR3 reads CSAKDRYSYEQYF. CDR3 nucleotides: TGCAGTGCTAAGGACAGGTACTCCTACGAGCAGTACTTC.